What follows are 20 T cell receptor beta chains derived from one specimen sequenced in a study of control samples from healthy donors and cancer patients. TCRdb's copy holds only in-frame clones and misses some; the assay was immunoSEQ multiplex PCR. The sample lists about 100,000 clones, around 90% occurring once. Sequences were obtained from blood. These receptors were obtained from a young woman in good health.

The genes are TRBV10-1 and TRBJ2-1; D gene unclear. This CDR3 has 17 amino acids. V was cut by 2 bases and J by 2 bases, with 16 bases left in between. Germline V gives CDR1 WNHNN, CDR2 SYGVQD (reference sequence). CDR3 protein: CASSEGKGLGTYNEQFF. The CDR3 nucleotides are TGCGCCAGCAGTGAGGGAAAGGGCCTAGGCACCTACAATGAGCAGTTCTTC.

As DNA, the CDR3 is TGTGCCCCGGGGGGACCTCACGCGGAGTACTTC. Translated: CAPGGPHAEYF. The chain recombines TRBV5-3 with TRBJ2-7, with 7 bases fitting TRBD2. TRBV5-3 is an ORF for which the function is uncertain. V dropped 10 bases and J dropped 11; count of bases not matched to a gene: 12. The CDR3 is 11 amino acids.

In its sample, this clone was seen once. The chain joins TRBV20-1 to TRBJ2-1; 7 nucleotides align to TRBD2. The germline V gene encodes CDR1 DFQATT and CDR2 SNEGSKA (reference sequence). Trimming at V came to 3 bases and at J to 4 bases, leaving 6 bases not matched to a gene. This CDR3 is 14 amino acids long. The CDR3 bases are TGCAGTGCTAGTCCTCTAGCGGCATACAATGAGCAGTTCTTC. Translating it yields CSASPLAAYNEQFF.

This chain uses TRBV2 with TRBJ2-1; tentative D call: TRBD2 (6 bases). V gave up 6 bases and J gave up 0 bases, with 12 bases separating them. Germline CDR1 reads SNHLY; CDR2 reads FYNNEI. The CDR3 extends over 15 amino acids. The CDR3 nucleotides read TGTGCCAGCAGGAGAGCGGAGGGCTCCTACAATGAGCAGTTCTTC. This codes for CASRRAEGSYNEQFF.

The rearrangement links TRBV20-1 to TRBJ2-7, with D hard to call. Germline CDR1 DFQATT, CDR2 SNEGSKA (reference sequence). V shed 6 bases and J shed 3 bases, with 6 bases lying between them. This CDR3 spans 10 amino acids. As DNA, the CDR3 is TGCAGTGCAGAAAGCTACGAGCAGTACTTC. This sequence encodes CSAESYEQYF.

The chain carries TRBV30 and TRBJ1-1; 8 bases agree with TRBD1. Losses at the gene ends were 0 bases for V and 3 bases for J; bases not matched to a gene: 15. Per the germline V gene, CDR1 is GTSNPN and CDR2 is SVGIG (reference sequence). CDR3 size: 18 residues. CDR3 bases: TGTGCCTGGAGTGTAATACAGGAGGGTACAGGGGGGTACACTGAAGCTTTCTTT. It codes for CAWSVIQEGTGGYTEAFF. The complete variable domain, with remaining parts taken from reference TRBV30 and TRBJ1-1, reads SQTIHQWPATLVQPVGSPLSLECTVEGTSNPNLYWYRQAAGRGLQLLFYSVGIGQISSEVPQNLSASRPQDRQFILSSKKLLLSDSGFYLCAWSVIQEGTGGYTEAFFGQGTRLTVV.

The chain uses TRBV24-1 and TRBJ2-7; 10 bases map to TRBD2. The CDR3 has 16 residues. The V and J ends lost 3 bases and 1 base, in that order; junction bases with no gene match: 5. Germline V gene sequence: CDR1 KGHDR, CDR2 SFDVKD. CDR3 bases: TGTGCCACCAGTGATCACGGGACTAGCGAATCCTACGAGCAGTACTTC. As protein: CATSDHGTSESYEQYF.

The gene calls are TRBV7-2 and TRBJ2-1; D gene unclear. In germline, CDR1 is SGHTA, CDR2 FQGNSA. There are 16 residues in the CDR3. V gave up 5 bases and J gave up 0 bases, with 14 bases separating them. The CDR3 loop is CASSPDPPGSYNEQFF. As DNA, the CDR3 is TGTGCCAGCAGCCCCGACCCACCTGGCTCCTACAATGAGCAGTTCTTC.

V gene TRBV19 combines with J gene TRBJ1-2, with 8 positions matching TRBD1. The V gene's germline CDR1 is LNHDA and CDR2 SQIVND (reference sequence). This CDR3 comprises 14 residues. V trimming: 5 bases; J trimming: 7 bases; junction bases outside the gene matches: 9. CDR3 bases: TGTGCCAGTAGTTTCGGACAGGGCGCGCCTGGCTACACCTTC. Its translation: CASSFGQGAPGYTF.

The chain combines TRBV6-5 with TRBJ1-2; D is possibly TRBD1 (6 bases). Germline V gives CDR1 MNHEY, CDR2 SVGAGI. V was shortened by 6 bases and J by 4 bases, with 9 bases between the two germline ends. The CDR3 totals 12 residues. The CDR3 region is CASRSDSYGYTF. The CDR3 bases are TGTGCCAGCAGATCGGACAGCTATGGCTACACCTTC.

The V gene is TRBV6-6, the J gene TRBJ2-1; D possibly corresponds to TRBD2 (5 bases). Deletions cut 6 bases from V and 0 bases from J, with 12 bases between. Germline CDR1 reads MNHNY; CDR2 reads SVGAGI (reference sequence). CDR3 length equals 15 residues. CDR3 amino acids: CASSPDSSSYNEQFF. The CDR3, as DNA: TGTGCCAGCAGCCCGGACTCAAGCTCCTACAATGAGCAGTTCTTC.

This rearrangement joins TRBV5-4 to TRBJ2-7; D is perhaps TRBD2 (5 bases). The germline V and J ends were trimmed by 4 bases and 6 bases, with 17 bases remaining between them. The CDR3 runs to 14 residues. Germline assignment: CDR1 SGHNT and CDR2 YYREEE (reference sequence). The CDR3 sequence: CASSPPARSGEQYF. Here the CDR3 DNA reads TGTGCCAGCAGCCCCCCCGCCAGGAGCGGCGAGCAGTACTTC. Full variable domain (remainder filled in from reference TRBV5-4 and TRBJ2-7): ETGVTQSPTHLIKTRGQQVTLRCSSQSGHNTVSWYQQALGQGPQFIFQYYREEENGRGNFPPRFSGLQFPNYSSELNVNALELDDSALYLCASSPPARSGEQYFGPGTRLTVT.

This chain joins TRBV5-1 and TRBJ1-2, with D perhaps matching TRBD1 (5 bases). CDR3 length: 16 amino acids. CDR1 and CDR2 from the germline V gene are SGHRS and YFSETQ. Trimming took off 1 base at V and 3 bases at J, with 16 bases between the two ends. This chain's CDR3 is CASSLSGPPNYYGYTF. CDR3 bases: TGCGCCAGCAGCTTGTCGGGGCCACCTAACTACTATGGCTACACCTTC.

This clone is labeled medium-sized. CDR3 DNA: TGTGCCAGCAGCTCGGGACAGGGGACTAATCAGCCCCAGCATTTT. Amino acid sequence: CASSSGQGTNQPQHF. This sequence joins TRBV11-2 and TRBJ1-5, with 10 bases matching TRBD1. The germline V gene has CDR1 SGHAT and CDR2 FQNNGV. V dropped 4 bases and J dropped 4; count of bases not matched to a gene: 4. CDR3 length: 15 amino acids.

V usage is TRBV6-5 and J usage is TRBJ1-5; no clear D gene. The CDR3 contains 13 residues. Germline lookup yields CDR1 MNHEY and CDR2 SVGAGI. The V end lost 9 bases, the J end lost 0 bases, and 9 bases lay between the germline ends. DNA for the CDR3: TGTGCCAGTGGGTGGGATAGCAATCAGCCCCAGCATTTT. This translates into CASGWDSNQPQHF.

The chain couples TRBV7-8 to TRBJ2-7; the match to TRBD2 covers 7 bases. The ends lost 6 bases at V and 5 bases at J; junction bases unmatched: 10. The CDR3 sequence is 14 residues long. The germline V gene encodes CDR1 SGHVS and CDR2 FQNEAQ. The CDR3 DNA is TGTGCCAGCAGTTCCGGGACTATCAGCCACGAGCAGTACTTC. It is translated as CASSSGTISHEQYF.

The rearrangement joins TRBV14 to TRBJ2-3, with a weak D call TRBD2 (7 bases). The CDR3 covers 14 residues. Germline V gives CDR1 SGHDN, CDR2 FVKESK. The V gene lost 5 bases and the J gene lost 6 bases, with 15 bases spanning the gap. CDR3 sequence reads: CASSFRGAADTQYF. The CDR3 DNA reads as TGTGCCAGCAGCTTTCGGGGGGCCGCGGATACGCAGTATTTT.

This rearrangement joins TRBV20-1 to TRBJ2-1; 9 nucleotides line up with TRBD2. Trimming cost V 5 bases and J 6 bases; bases outside gene matches: 11. The CDR3 consists of 15 residues. Germline V lookup: CDR1 DFQATT, CDR2 SNEGSKA (reference sequence). CDR3 nucleotides: TGCAGTGCTCGTGTGCGGGAGGGCGTAAGCAATGAGCAGTTCTTC. This gives the protein CSARVREGVSNEQFF.

This chain uses TRBV7-3 with TRBJ2-1; the match to TRBD2 covers 7 bases. The trim removed 4 bases at V and 3 bases at J, leaving 9 bases unmatched. CDR3 length equals 16 residues. From germline, CDR1 is SGHTA and CDR2 FQGTGA. The CDR3 nucleotides read TGTGCCAGCAGCTGGCTAGCGGTTCCAGACTACAATGAGCAGTTCTTC. This gives the protein CASSWLAVPDYNEQFF.

This rearrangement joins TRBV6-1 to TRBJ2-3, with 8 bases aligning to TRBD1. The trim removed 2 bases at V and 1 base at J, leaving 11 bases unmatched. CDR1 is MNHNS and CDR2 is SASEGT in the germline V gene. This CDR3 has 18 amino acids. The CDR3: CASSERGQAMFRTDTQYF. The CDR3 bases are TGTGCCAGCAGTGAACGGGGACAGGCAATGTTCCGCACAGATACGCAGTATTTT.